The entry that follows covers one T cell receptor beta chain sequence. This entry comes from a study of technical replicates of blood from a handful of donors. Germline V lookup: CDR1 SGHVS, CDR2 FQNEAQ. Trimming removed 4 bases from V and 4 bases from J, with 8 bases in between. The CDR3 covers 13 residues. Clones were sequenced by immunoSEQ multiplex PCR, and TCRdb holds only the in-frame ones, with some missing. The sample records 80,000 or so clones, roughly 94% being singletons. Sequencing was performed on T cells isolated from PBMCs. The receptor was isolated from a human donor in good health. The V gene is TRBV7-8, the J gene TRBJ1-5; D perhaps matches TRBD1 (6 bases). The CDR3: CASSSQGNQPQHF. The CDR3 bases are TGTGCCAGCAGCTCCCAGGGGAATCAGCCCCAGCATTTT.